The 30 T cell receptor beta chains below come from one sample, sequenced in a study of neurological immune-mediated disorders. In TCRdb, the 5' RACE reads were re-called with MiXCR into one record per CDR3 protein. This table holds nearly 60,000 distinct CDR3 sequences, 3% to 3.5% found once. The specimen sequenced was PBMCs. These receptors all stem from a woman in her sixties or seventies with multiple sclerosis.

This clonotype was counted ten times or more. The gene calls are TRBV15 and TRBJ2-5; TRBD1 matches 9 bases. Germline CDR1 LNHNV, CDR2 YYDKDF (reference sequence). Germline trimming cut 0 bases from V and 5 bases from J; bases unmatched to any gene: 7. The CDR3 spans 16 residues. CDR3 DNA sequence: TGTGCCACCAGCAGAGAACAGGGGGCGGCATGGGAGACCCAGTACTTC. Translating it yields CATSREQGAAWETQYF.

This clonotype was seen repeatedly, ten times or more. The J gene is TRBJ2-2, the V gene TRBV20-1; no firm D call. Germline CDR1 reads DFQATT; CDR2 reads SNEGSKA (reference sequence). The CDR3 has 14 amino acids. Trimming pared 0 bases from V and 5 bases from J, leaving 10 bases between. The CDR3 reads CSARDLVWTGELFF. As DNA, the CDR3 is TGCAGTGCTAGAGATCTAGTTTGGACCGGGGAGCTGTTTTTT.

This chain links TRBV7-9 with TRBJ1-1, with 7 bases fitting TRBD1. With V trimmed by 4 bases and J by 0 bases, 8 bases remained unmatched. Germline CDR1 and CDR2: SEHNR and FQNEAQ (reference sequence). The CDR3 totals 16 residues. The CDR3 DNA reads as TGTGCCAGCAGCTCCCGGGACAGCGAAATGAACACTGAAGCTTTCTTT. Its protein product is CASSSRDSEMNTEAFF.

This clonotype was counted many times. The CDR3 sequence is CSASGTGRSETQYF. The CDR3 DNA is TGCAGTGCTTCCGGGACAGGGAGGTCGGAGACCCAGTACTTC. The V call is TRBV20-1, the J call TRBJ2-5, with 9 bases identical to TRBD1. Germline CDR1 is DFQATT and CDR2 is SNEGSKA (reference sequence). The CDR3 totals 14 residues. V gave up 5 bases and J gave up 5 bases; unmatched junction bases: 9.

This clonotype was observed at least ten times. V usage is TRBV5-1 and J usage is TRBJ2-7; D uncertain. The CDR3 contains 18 residues. Between the trimmed V and J ends, which lost 2 bases and 0 bases, there was a span of 21 bases. Germline values: CDR1 SGHRS, CDR2 YFSETQ. The CDR3 DNA reads as TGCGCCAGCAGCTTCGTGGCGTCGACCCGGTACAGCTCCTACGAGCAGTACTTC. This codes for CASSFVASTRYSSYEQYF. Combining the CDR3 with reference TRBV5-1 and TRBJ2-7 gives the whole variable domain KAGVTQTPRYLIKTRGQQVTLSCSPISGHRSVSWYQQTPGQGLQFLFEYFSETQRNKGNFPGRFSGRQFSNSRSEMNVSTLELGDSALYLCASSFVASTRYSSYEQYFGPGTRLTVT.

The sample holds many counts of this clonotype. The chain uses TRBV7-9 and TRBJ1-1, with unresolved D. V was trimmed by 0 bases and J by 0 bases, leaving 5 bases between them. This CDR3 spans 14 amino acids. Germline CDR1 is SEHNR and CDR2 is FQNEAQ (reference sequence). The DNA of the CDR3 is TGTGCCAGCAGCTTAGCGCTGGTGAACACTGAAGCTTTCTTT. Translation gives CASSLALVNTEAFF. Based on the CDR3 plus reference TRBV7-9 and TRBJ1-1, the full variable domain is DTGVSQNPRHKITKRGQNVTFRCDPISEHNRLYWYRQTLGQGPEFLTYFQNEAQLEKSRLLSDRFSAERPKGSFSTLEIQRTEQGDSAMYLCASSLALVNTEAFFGQGTRLTVV.

This clonotype was observed at least ten times. The chain links TRBV10-2 to TRBJ2-1; 10 bases agree with TRBD2. Trimming took 4 bases from V and 10 from J; bases not matched to a gene: 7. Germline values: CDR1 WSHSY, CDR2 SAAADI. CDR3 size: 14 residues. CDR3 region: CASSALAGVVEQFF. CDR3 nucleotides: TGCGCCAGCAGTGCGCTAGCGGGAGTTGTAGAGCAGTTCTTC.

The sample holds many counts of this clonotype. The genes are TRBV7-6 and TRBJ2-7; TRBD2 aligns across 8 bases. The length of the CDR3 is 17 residues. The V gene's germline CDR1 is SGHVS and CDR2 FNYEAQ. With V trimmed by 4 bases and J by 2 bases, 13 bases remained unmatched. The CDR3 sequence: CASSYSTAGVKAYEQYF. The CDR3 bases are TGTGCCAGCAGCTACTCTACAGCGGGAGTAAAGGCCTACGAGCAGTACTTC.

This clonotype came up many times. The chain employs TRBV29-1 and TRBJ2-5; D remains ambiguous. The CDR3 runs 11 residues. V was clipped by 3 bases and J by 5 bases, with 7 bases between them. CDR1 and CDR2 (germline): SQVTM, ANQGSEA. In DNA form, the CDR3 reads TGCAGCGTTGATCAGGAGGAGACCCAGTACTTC. It translates to CSVDQEETQYF.

The gene calls are TRBV6-2 or TRBV6-3 and TRBJ2-7; no firm D call. There are 12 residues in the CDR3. With 10 bases removed from V and 0 bases from J, the gap between germline ends came to 10 bases. Germline V gene sequence: CDR1 MNHEY, CDR2 SVGEGT. CDR3 bases: TGTGCCACCCGTACCAACTCCTACGAGCAGTACTTC. Encoded protein: CATRTNSYEQYF.

The chain carries TRBV20-1 and TRBJ2-1; tentative D call: TRBD2 (6 bases). Germline V gene data show CDR1 as DFQATT and CDR2 as SNEGSKA (reference sequence). V lost 3 bases to trimming and J lost 1 base, with 28 bases between them. There are 20 residues in the CDR3. The chain's CDR3 is CSARGSTRGGRPMSYNEQFF. The CDR3 DNA reads as TGCAGTGCTAGGGGAAGCACTAGGGGAGGCCGGCCCATGTCCTACAATGAGCAGTTCTTC.

This clonotype showed up many times. The V call is TRBV2, the J call TRBJ2-1; D gene ambiguous. Between the trimmed V and J ends, which lost 7 bases and 9 bases, there was a span of 16 bases. This CDR3 has 13 amino acids. Germline V gene sequence: CDR1 SNHLY, CDR2 FYNNEI. The CDR3 here is CASITGRELEQFF. In nucleotides, the CDR3 is TGTGCCAGCATCACCGGAAGGGAACTTGAGCAGTTCTTC.

V and J are TRBV6-6 and TRBJ1-2, with D unresolved. The CDR3 contains 13 residues. The V end lost 0 bases, the J end lost 7 bases, and 9 bases lay between the germline ends. Germline-derived CDR1 and CDR2 are MNHNY and SVGAGI (reference sequence). The CDR3, as DNA: TGTGCCAGCAGTTACTCGGATGGGGTTGGCTACACCTTC. Amino acids: CASSYSDGVGYTF.

This clonotype was detected ten times or more. The V call is TRBV7-8, the J call TRBJ2-5; 12 bases align to TRBD2. Trimming removed 5 bases from V and 7 bases from J; junction bases left unmatched: 14. CDR3 size: 17 residues. The germline V gene has CDR1 SGHVS and CDR2 FQNEAQ. CDR3 sequence (DNA): TGTGCCAGCAGCGACCGACTAGCGGGAGATGGGGGAGGGACCCAGTACTTC. Its translation is CASSDRLAGDGGGTQYF.

This clonotype was found many times. The chain uses TRBV5-1 and TRBJ1-4; TRBD1 matches 8 bases. The ends lost 4 bases at V and 1 base at J; junction bases unmatched: 6. The CDR3 consists of 16 residues. Germline assignment: CDR1 SGHRS and CDR2 YFSETQ. CDR3 sequence reads: CASSPGQGVTNEKLFF. The CDR3 DNA follows: TGCGCCAGCAGCCCAGGACAGGGCGTAACTAATGAAAAACTGTTTTTT.

This clonotype was recorded at least ten times. J is TRBJ2-7 and V is TRBV4-1, with 9 bases fitting TRBD1. V shed 4 bases and J 5 bases; nucleotides not matched to a gene: 6. Germline V gives CDR1 MGHRA, CDR2 YSYEKL. This CDR3 has 14 residues. CDR3 region: CASSLRDRVNEQYF. As DNA, the CDR3 is TGCGCCAGCAGCCTTCGGGACAGGGTGAACGAGCAGTACTTC.

In this sample, this clonotype turned up many times. V gene TRBV10-3 combines with J gene TRBJ2-7; TRBD1 aligns across 7 bases. The V segment lost 5 bases and the J segment 6 bases; nucleotides outside the gene matches: 4. CDR1 ENHRY and CDR2 SYGVKD come from the germline V gene. This CDR3 region has 12 residues. CDR3 DNA sequence: TGTGCCATCAGTTACAGGGGAGCCGAGCAGTACTTC. Translation gives CAISYRGAEQYF.

This clonotype has at least ten counts. Compared with germline, one end of the junction differs, possibly owing to a read error. The chain carries TRBV20-1 and TRBJ2-1, with D hard to call. CDR3 length: 13 amino acids. Germline values: CDR1 DFQATT, CDR2 SNEGSKA (reference sequence). The CDR3 DNA is TGCAGTGCTAGAGATTCTGAGTACAATGAGCGGTTCTTC. Protein sequence: CSARDSEYNERFF.

This clonotype was detected only a few times. This may stem from a read error, because a much larger clone lies one nucleotide away. In this CDR3 the conserved last residue, phenylalanine or tryptophan, is missing, so a read error is likely. This chain uses TRBV5-1 with TRBJ1-2, with 7 bases matching TRBD1. V trimming: 3 bases; J trimming: 7 bases; junction bases outside the gene matches: 9. The CDR3 is 14 residues long. CDR1 and CDR2 (germline): SGHRS, YFSETQ. Here the CDR3 DNA reads TGCGCCAGCAGCTCAATACAGGGGCTTTCTGGCTACACCATC. Amino acids: CASSSIQGLSGYTI.

This clonotype came up many times. V gene TRBV7-3 combines with J gene TRBJ2-2; 8 bases match TRBD2. V gave up 0 bases and J gave up 3 bases; unmatched junction bases: 6. The CDR3 contains 17 residues. Germline loops: CDR1 SGHTA, CDR2 FQGTGA. The chain's CDR3 is CASSLTFRAGDTGELFF. The CDR3 bases are TGTGCCAGCAGCTTAACATTCAGAGCGGGAGACACCGGGGAGCTGTTTTTT.

Many counts were recorded for this clonotype. The chain carries TRBV12-3 or TRBV12-4 and TRBJ1-1; D call uncertain. CDR3 length equals 14 residues. Trimming stripped 5 bases from V and 1 base from J, with 11 bases between. The CDR3 loop is CASSPPWRNTEAFF. CDR3 nucleotide sequence: TGTGCCAGCAGTCCTCCGTGGCGGAACACTGAAGCTTTCTTT.

This clonotype has ten or more counts. The chain employs TRBV9 and TRBJ1-1; D is perhaps TRBD1 (6 bases). V lost 2 bases and J lost 0, with 11 bases in between. The CDR3 runs to 15 residues. Germline lookup yields CDR1 SGDLS and CDR2 YYNGEE. CDR3 in DNA: TGTGCCAGCAGCGTTCAGACAGGATTGAACACTGAAGCTTTCTTT. Translating it yields CASSVQTGLNTEAFF.

This clonotype was recorded at least ten times. The chain joins TRBV20-1 to TRBJ1-3; perhaps TRBD1 as D (6 bases). CDR1 and CDR2 from the germline V gene are DFQATT and SNEGSKA (reference sequence). V lost 4 bases and J lost 0, with 13 bases in between. CDR3 length equals 15 residues. Written as DNA, the CDR3 is TGCAGTGCTACTACACAGGGATTCTCTGGAAACACCATATATTTT. As protein: CSATTQGFSGNTIYF.

The CDR3: CSARGSSYEQYF. CDR3 nucleotide sequence: TGCAGCGCCAGGGGGAGCTCCTACGAGCAGTACTTC. V is TRBV29-1 and J is TRBJ2-7; 7 bases align to TRBD1. V dropped 7 bases and J dropped 0; count of bases not matched to a gene: 3. CDR3 length: 12 amino acids. Per germline, CDR1 SQVTM and CDR2 ANQGSEA.

V is TRBV28 and J is TRBJ1-1, with D unclear. In germline, CDR1 is MDHEN, CDR2 SYDVKM. The CDR3 covers 13 residues. V was trimmed by 7 bases and J by 1 base, leaving 10 bases between them. This chain's CDR3 is CASKLRGNTEAFF. Written as DNA, the CDR3 is TGTGCCAGCAAGTTACGGGGGAACACTGAAGCTTTCTTT.

The sample holds many counts of this clonotype. The genes are TRBV7-6 and TRBJ2-5; a weak D match, TRBD2 (6 bases). Trimming shortened V by 5 bases and J by 11 bases, and 18 bases separated the two germline ends. The CDR3 is 13 amino acids. Germline V gene sequence: CDR1 SGHVS, CDR2 FNYEAQ. This chain's CDR3 is CASSAGPLLAQYF. CDR3 in DNA: TGTGCCAGCAGCGCGGGACCACTATTAGCTCAGTACTTC.

In this sample, this clonotype turned up many times. The V and J genes are TRBV29-1 and TRBJ1-1; D gene uncertain. The CDR3 has 14 residues. Germline V lookup: CDR1 SQVTM, CDR2 ANQGSEA. Trimming cost V 4 bases and J 0 bases, with 12 bases left between them. The CDR3: CSVGAANMNTEAFF. For the CDR3, the DNA is TGCAGCGTTGGGGCCGCTAACATGAACACTGAAGCTTTCTTT.

This clonotype was counted at least ten times. This chain uses TRBV20-1 with TRBJ2-7; D gene uncertain. Trimming left V 3 bases short and J 6 bases short, with 12 bases between. The length of the CDR3 is 12 residues. The germline gives CDR1 DFQATT, CDR2 SNEGSKA (reference sequence). CDR3 in DNA: TGCAGTGCTAGGCCCACGGACGTCGAGCAGTACTTC. The encoded protein is CSARPTDVEQYF.

This clonotype has ten or more counts. The CDR3 DNA reads as TGTGCCAGCAGACGGGACAGAACGAACACCGGGGAGCTGTTTTTT. Translating gives CASRRDRTNTGELFF. V gene TRBV12-3 or TRBV12-4 combines with J gene TRBJ2-2; the match to TRBD1 covers 7 bases. V shed 6 bases, J shed 0 bases, and the junction held 4 bases outside the gene matches. The CDR3 has 15 residues.

This clonotype has at least ten counts. V is TRBV11-2 and J is TRBJ2-7; D is possibly TRBD1 (5 bases). The germline V gene has CDR1 SGHAT and CDR2 FQNNGV. The CDR3 totals 15 residues. Trimming cost V 4 bases and J 3 bases, with 16 bases left between them. CDR3 nucleotide sequence: TGTGCCAGCAGCTCAACCAAGGGGTGGGTCTACGAGCAGTACTTC. It translates to CASSSTKGWVYEQYF.